This T cell receptor (beta chain) was recovered during a study of T cells after yellow fever vaccination (dated by TCRdb to the late 2010s). About the investigation overall: The SMART-Seq v4 Ultra Low Input RNA kit was used to prepare libraries from fractions with low cell numbers. To track T-cell clones before and after primary and booster YFV17D yellow fever vaccination, bulk TCR alpha and beta repertoires were sequenced longitudinally. Blood was collected at multiple timepoints before and after primary and secondary immunization, and bulk PBMC replicates and cell subsets were isolated. Two healthy male donors, one aged 18 to 30 and one aged 30 to 39 years, were included in the cohort.

Points the paper makes about the study in general: A small share of clonotypes was detected in both CD4 and CD8 compartments, with the overlap likely arising from convergent recombination. Most clones expanded after primary vaccination were re-detected after the booster (almost 98% of CD4 and approximately 89% of CD8), suggesting broad memory maintenance. Because only a couple of donors were included in the study, the extent to which the findings can be generalized is limited. Because abundant contaminating clonotypes from the bulk population could be contained in FACS-sorted repertoires, computational filtering was required. Compared with the primary T-cell response, the secondary T-cell response was weaker but faster, peaking on day 5 rather than day 15.

This clonotype was counted between two and nine times. What this receptor recognizes is not known. Per-base quality was not reported, and no clone a single base away is much larger than it. The treatment or condition label of this sample denotes: live attenuated yellow fever vaccine strain. Two biological replicates of bulk PBMCs were collected at each blood-draw timepoint. PBMCs were isolated from peripheral blood using a standard Ficoll-Paque protocol. TriZol was used to extract RNA from bulk PBMCs, CD4 and CD8 fractions, and dextramer-positive and dextramer-negative fractions. Synthesis of TCR cDNA relied on 5'RACE template switching, a step that introduced a universal primer site along with unique molecular identifiers. Priming of cDNA synthesis was performed from both the TCR alpha and TCR beta constant segments. Two PCR steps were used to amplify libraries, with sample barcodes and sequencing adapters being added in the second step. Sequencing of the libraries was done on either Illumina HiSeq 2500 (2x100 bp) or NovaSeq (2x150 bp). In the authors' own workflow: Demultiplexing of reads and collapsing into UMI consensus sequences were performed with MIGEC, and V(D)J alignment was carried out with MiXCR. Vaccine-responding clonotypes were identified with edgeR using replicate PBMC samples, with FDR below 0.01 and a log2 fold change above 5 up to day 15 being required. Each bulk clonotype was labeled CD4 or CD8 based on which sequenced repertoire, CD4 or CD8, contained the clonotype at higher abundance. In-frame beta chains were kept once TCRdb had trimmed the public reads at Q25 with fastp and called clones with MiXCR. Every entry covers one CDR3 protein and lists the most common genes and DNA from its rows. TCRdb's processing, not the authors', yielded these V and J calls. The sample contains 500,000 to 650,000 distinct CDR3 sequences, less than 20% of them found a single time. Of the sample, 15% to 20% is held by the ten largest clones.

From the germline V gene, CDR1 is SQVTM and CDR2 is ANQGSEA. There are 13 amino acids in the CDR3, from cysteine to phenylalanine inclusive. Only the CDR3 DNA is retained, 39 bases long and in frame from the first base. V ends up 7 bases short and J 4 bases short, with an unmatched junction base count of 4. The sequences come from PBMCs, collected roughly 5 days after the first yellow fever vaccination. The receptor's source is a man aged 18 to 30 who received the YFV17D yellow fever vaccine. The V and J segments used are TRBV29-1 and TRBJ2-1; the junction holds 10 bases that match TRBD2. CDR3 region: CSGSGGSYNEQFF. The DNA is as follows: TGCAGCGGTAGCGGGGGGAGTTACAATGAGCAGTTCTTC.